Reported below is one T cell receptor (beta chain). Its specificity is not known. The record originates from a study of cytomegalovirus exposure and HLA in healthy donors. Study-level background: Tens of millions of unique TCRs from HLA-typed donors made up an early data release. Study observations and caveats: Among TCR beta chains, those listed as cytomegalovirus-associated numbered approximately 150. Reported results showed that the classifier diagnosed cytomegalovirus status with high specificity and sensitivity.

Looked up from germline, CDR1 is MNHNY and CDR2 is SVGAGI (reference sequence). The V and J ends lost 0 bases and 5 bases, in that order; junction bases with no gene match: 5. The CDR3 has 15 amino acids. Healthy bone marrow donors made up the donors. Primers: 60 Vbeta forward and 13 Jbeta reverse. TCRdb keeps only in-frame clones here, not all; method: immunoSEQ multiplex PCR. The sample records 150,000 to 200,000 clones, roughly 80% being singletons. V is TRBV6-6 and J is TRBJ2-7; 9 bases are a match to TRBD1. The sample consisted of PBMCs. This TCR came from a middle-aged man in good health and CMV-seronegative. CDR3 nucleotide sequence: TGTGCCAGCAGTTACTCAGGGACAGGGTCCCACGAGCAGTACTTC. Residues: CASSYSGTGSHEQYF.